The TCR beta chain described here comes from a study of monozygotic twins with cystic fibrosis. J gave up 5 bases and V 6 bases, and 5 bases lay outside the gene matches. CDR1 and CDR2 from the germline V gene are MNHNS and SASEGT. The CDR3 extends over 13 amino acids. Produced via immunoSEQ multiplex PCR; TCRdb's table is partial and in-frame only. This sample has roughly 20,000 clones, with approximately 97% found just once. Study results and caveats: Monozygotic CF twins shared more identical nucleotide clonotypes than unrelated patients. In this small cohort, shared CDR3 numbers showed no association with age, concordance or disease severity. In 13 of 16 pairs, V gene usage was closest to the co-twin's. The repertoire was suggested to be naive-dominated, clonality median around 0.0095.

Details on this clone: Antigen: not known.

The chain uses TRBV6-1 and TRBJ2-3, with 7 bases aligning to TRBD2. The sequence came from a young woman with cystic fibrosis. Sequencing was carried out using blood. The CDR3 coding sequence is TGTGCCAGCAGGACGGGGGGAGAAGATACGCAGTATTTT. It encodes CASRTGGEDTQYF.